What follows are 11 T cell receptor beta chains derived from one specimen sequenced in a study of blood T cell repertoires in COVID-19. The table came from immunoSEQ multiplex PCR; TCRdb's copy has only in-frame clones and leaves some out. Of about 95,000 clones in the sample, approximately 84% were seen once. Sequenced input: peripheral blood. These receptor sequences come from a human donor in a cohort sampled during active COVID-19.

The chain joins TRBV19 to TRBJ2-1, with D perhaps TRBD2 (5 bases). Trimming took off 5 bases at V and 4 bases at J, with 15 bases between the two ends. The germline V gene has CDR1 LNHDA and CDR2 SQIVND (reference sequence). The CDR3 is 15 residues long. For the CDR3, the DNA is TGTGCCAGTAGTTCAAGCGGAGAGCCTTACAATGAGCAGTTCTTC. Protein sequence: CASSSSGEPYNEQFF.

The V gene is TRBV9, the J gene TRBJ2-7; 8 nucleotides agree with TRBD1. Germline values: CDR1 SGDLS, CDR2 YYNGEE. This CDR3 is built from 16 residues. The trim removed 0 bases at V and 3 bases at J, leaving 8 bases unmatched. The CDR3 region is CASSVGGTGEIYEQYF. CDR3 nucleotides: TGTGCCAGCAGCGTAGGAGGGACAGGTGAAATCTACGAGCAGTACTTC.

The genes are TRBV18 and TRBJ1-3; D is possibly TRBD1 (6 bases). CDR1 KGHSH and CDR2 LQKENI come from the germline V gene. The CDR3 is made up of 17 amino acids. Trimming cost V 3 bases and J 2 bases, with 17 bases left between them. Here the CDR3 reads CASSPLDTGTTGNTIYF. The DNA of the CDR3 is TGTGCCAGCTCACCCCTTGACACAGGGACGACTGGAAACACCATATATTTT.

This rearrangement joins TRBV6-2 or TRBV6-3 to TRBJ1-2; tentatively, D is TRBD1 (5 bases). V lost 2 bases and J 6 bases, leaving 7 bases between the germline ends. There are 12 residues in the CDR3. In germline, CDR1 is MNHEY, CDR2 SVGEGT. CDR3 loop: CASSYLGDGYTF. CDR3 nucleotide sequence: TGTGCCAGCAGTTACCTAGGGGATGGCTACACCTTC.

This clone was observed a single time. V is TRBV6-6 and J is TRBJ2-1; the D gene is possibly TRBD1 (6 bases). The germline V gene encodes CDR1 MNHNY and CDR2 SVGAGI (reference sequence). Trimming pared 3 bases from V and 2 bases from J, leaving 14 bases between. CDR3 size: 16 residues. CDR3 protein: CASSYSGTLPYNEQFF. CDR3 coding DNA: TGTGCCAGCAGTTATTCCGGGACACTACCCTACAATGAGCAGTTCTTC.

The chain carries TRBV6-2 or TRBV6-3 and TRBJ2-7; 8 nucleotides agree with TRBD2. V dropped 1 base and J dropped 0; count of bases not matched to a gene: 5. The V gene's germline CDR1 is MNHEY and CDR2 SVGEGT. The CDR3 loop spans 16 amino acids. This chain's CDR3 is CASSYFTSGSSYEQYF. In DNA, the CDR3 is TGTGCCAGCAGTTACTTCACTAGCGGTAGCTCCTACGAGCAGTACTTC.

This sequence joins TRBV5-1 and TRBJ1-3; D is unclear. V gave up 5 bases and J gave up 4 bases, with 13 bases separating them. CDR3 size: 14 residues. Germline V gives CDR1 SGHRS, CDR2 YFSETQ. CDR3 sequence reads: CASSYYTGGNTIYF. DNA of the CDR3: TGCGCCAGCAGTTACTATACGGGAGGAAACACCATATATTTT.

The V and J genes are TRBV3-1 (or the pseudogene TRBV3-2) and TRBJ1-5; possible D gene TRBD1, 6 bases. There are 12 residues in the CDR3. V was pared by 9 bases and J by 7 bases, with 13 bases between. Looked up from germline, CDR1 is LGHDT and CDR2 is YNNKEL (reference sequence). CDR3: CASSGVGQPQHF. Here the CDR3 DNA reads TGTGCCAGTTCAGGGGTAGGGCAGCCCCAGCATTTT.

The CDR3 nucleotides are TGTGCCAGCAGCCTGACTAGCGGGCCCGTCGATACGCAGTATTTT. This sequence encodes CASSLTSGPVDTQYF. The V call is TRBV7-8, the J call TRBJ2-3; 10 nucleotides align to TRBD2. V was pared by 5 bases and J by 6 bases, with 8 bases of the junction left unmatched. Germline CDR1 reads SGHVS; CDR2 reads FQNEAQ. CDR3 length: 15 amino acids. Using reference TRBV7-8 and TRBJ2-3 for the parts outside the CDR3, the full variable domain is GAGVSQSPRYKVAKRGQDVALRCDPISGHVSLFWYQQALGQGPEFLTYFQNEAQLDKSGLPSDRFFAERPEGSVSTLKIQRTQQEDSAVYLCASSLTSGPVDTQYFGPGTRLTVL.

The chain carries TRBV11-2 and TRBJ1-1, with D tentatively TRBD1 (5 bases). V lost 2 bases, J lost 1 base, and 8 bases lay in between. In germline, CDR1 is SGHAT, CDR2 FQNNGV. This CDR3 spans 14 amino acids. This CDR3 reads CASSLWQGNTEAFF. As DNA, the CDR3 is TGTGCCAGCAGCTTATGGCAGGGGAACACTGAAGCTTTCTTT.

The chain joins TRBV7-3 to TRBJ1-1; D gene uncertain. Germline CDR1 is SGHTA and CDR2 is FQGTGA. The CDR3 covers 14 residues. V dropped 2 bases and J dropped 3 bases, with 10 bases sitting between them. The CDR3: CASSLGLPDTEAFF. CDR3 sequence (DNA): TGTGCCAGCAGCTTAGGGCTGCCGGACACTGAAGCTTTCTTT.